The 9 T cell receptor beta chains reported below all come from one sample, sequenced in a study of cytomegalovirus exposure and HLA in healthy donors. The method was immunoSEQ multiplex PCR; TCRdb's version includes in-frame clones alone and lacks a portion of them. Of roughly 140,000 clones listed, around 84% were seen once; the top ten hold approximately 10%. Sequencing was done on a sample of PBMCs. These receptors came from a man between 18 and 29 years old in good health and CMV-seropositive.

As regards this clone: In the same sample, other DNA sequences code for this CDR3. This chain links TRBV9 with TRBJ1-4, with 7 bases fitting TRBD1. The CDR3 covers 14 residues. Germline V gene lookup returns CDR1 SGDLS and CDR2 YYNGEE. Trimming removed 0 bases from V and 4 bases from J; junction bases left unmatched: 0. This CDR3 reads CASSVGQGNEKLFF. The CDR3 nucleotides read TGTGCCAGCAGCGTAGGACAGGGTAATGAAAAACTGTTTTTT.

This clone was recorded only once. The chain links TRBV25-1 to TRBJ2-5, with D perhaps TRBD2 (6 bases). CDR3 length equals 15 residues. The germline V gene encodes CDR1 MGHDK and CDR2 SYGVNS. The germline V and J ends were trimmed by 0 bases and 5 bases, with 13 bases remaining between them. As DNA, the CDR3 is TGTGCCAGCAGTGAATATGGAACGAGCGGGGAGACCCAGTACTTC. Its translation: CASSEYGTSGETQYF. The whole variable domain, remainder taken from reference TRBV25-1 and TRBJ2-5, is EADIYQTPRYLVIGTGKKITLECSQTMGHDKMYWYQQDPGMELHLIHYSYGVNSTEKGDLSSESTVSRIRTEHFPLTLESARPSHTSQYLCASSEYGTSGETQYFGPGTRLLVL.

This clone was picked up one time. The chain links TRBV9 to TRBJ2-7; 7 nucleotides align to TRBD1. The germline V gene has CDR1 SGDLS and CDR2 YYNGEE. Losses at the gene ends were 4 bases for V and 2 bases for J; bases not matched to a gene: 6. The CDR3 covers 14 residues. Here the CDR3 reads CASSPRQGTYEQYF. The CDR3 nucleotides are TGTGCCAGCAGCCCACGACAGGGCACCTACGAGCAGTACTTC.

V gene TRBV5-6 combines with J gene TRBJ1-1; D ambiguous. CDR3 length equals 14 residues. The V end was cut by 4 bases, the J end by 1 base, with 11 bases between. Germline-derived CDR1 and CDR2 are SGHDT and YYEEEE. The CDR3 region is CASSRGGPNTEAFF. DNA for the CDR3: TGTGCCAGCAGCCGAGGAGGTCCGAACACTGAAGCTTTCTTT.

This chain connects TRBV27 to TRBJ2-3; TRBD2 is a possible D gene (6 bases). The CDR3 contains 15 residues. CDR1 MNHEY and CDR2 SMNVEV come from the germline V gene (reference sequence). Trimming took 4 bases from V and 8 from J, leaving 19 bases between them. CDR3 DNA: TGTGCCAGCAGTTCACTGAGGGAGCGGGCTCGTACGCAGTATTTT. Its translation: CASSSLRERARTQYF.

The rearrangement joins TRBV2 to TRBJ2-3, with D unresolved. The germline V and J ends were trimmed by 6 bases and 4 bases, with 5 bases remaining between them. Per germline, CDR1 SNHLY and CDR2 FYNNEI. This CDR3 spans 11 amino acids. The CDR3 spells CASRGPDTQYF. The CDR3 nucleotides are TGTGCCAGCAGGGGCCCAGATACGCAGTATTTT.

The chain carries TRBV5-6 and TRBJ2-5; no clear D. With 0 bases removed from V and 1 base from J, the gap between germline ends came to 7 bases. This CDR3 is built from 14 residues. Germline CDR1 and CDR2: SGHDT and YYEEEE. The DNA of the CDR3 is TGTGCCAGCAGCTTGGCCCTACTCCAAGAGACCCAGTACTTC. Amino acid sequence: CASSLALLQETQYF.

This clone has only one observation. The rearrangement uses TRBV6-5 and TRBJ1-2; D is uncertain. Germline CDR1 MNHEY, CDR2 SVGAGI. The V end was cut by 6 bases, the J end by 3 bases, with 11 bases between. This CDR3 is built from 13 residues. For the CDR3, the DNA is TGTGCCAGCAGGAAAGCGTCTGACTATGGCTACACCTTC. This encodes CASRKASDYGYTF.

This clone appeared a single time. The chain recombines TRBV7-9 with TRBJ2-1; a weak D match, TRBD1 (8 bases). CDR1 and CDR2 from the germline V gene are SEHNR and FQNEAQ (reference sequence). The CDR3 is 19 amino acids. Trimming stripped 6 bases from V and 0 bases from J, with 24 bases between. CDR3 DNA: TGTGCCAGCAGTTACAGGGGGGAGCGGGGCCTTAGCTCCTACAATGAGCAGTTCTTC. Translation: CASSYRGERGLSSYNEQFF.